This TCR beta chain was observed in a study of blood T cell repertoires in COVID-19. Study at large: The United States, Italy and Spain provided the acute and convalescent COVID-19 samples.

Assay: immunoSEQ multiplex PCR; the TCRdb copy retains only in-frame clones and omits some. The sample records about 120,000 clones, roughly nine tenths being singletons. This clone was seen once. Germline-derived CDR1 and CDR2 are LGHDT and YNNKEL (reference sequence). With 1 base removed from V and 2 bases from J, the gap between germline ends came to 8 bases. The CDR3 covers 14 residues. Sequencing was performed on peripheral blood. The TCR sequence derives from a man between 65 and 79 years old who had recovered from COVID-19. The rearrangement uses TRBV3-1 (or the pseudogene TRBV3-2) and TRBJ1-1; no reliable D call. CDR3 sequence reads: CASSQAGPNTEAFF. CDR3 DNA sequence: TGTGCCAGCAGCCAAGCAGGTCCCAACACTGAAGCTTTCTTT.